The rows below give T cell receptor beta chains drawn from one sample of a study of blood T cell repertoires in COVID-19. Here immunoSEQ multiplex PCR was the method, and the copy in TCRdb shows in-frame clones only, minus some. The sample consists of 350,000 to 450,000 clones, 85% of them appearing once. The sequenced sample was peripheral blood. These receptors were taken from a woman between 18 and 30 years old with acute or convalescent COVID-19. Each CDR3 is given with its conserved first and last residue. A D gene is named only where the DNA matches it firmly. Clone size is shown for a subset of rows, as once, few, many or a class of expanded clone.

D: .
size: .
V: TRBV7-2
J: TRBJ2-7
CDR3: CASSLSERESYEQYF
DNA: TGTGCCAGCAGCTTATCGGAACGGGAATCCTACGAGCAGTACTTC

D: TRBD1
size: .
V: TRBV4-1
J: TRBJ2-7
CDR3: CASSQDRTGKGEQYF
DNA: TGCGCCAGCAGCCAAGATAGGACAGGGAAGGGCGAGCAGTACTTC

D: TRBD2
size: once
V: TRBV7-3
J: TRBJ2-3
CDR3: CASSFPTGGDTDTQYF
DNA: TGTGCCAGCAGCTTTCCCACGGGGGGGGACACAGATACGCAGTATTTT

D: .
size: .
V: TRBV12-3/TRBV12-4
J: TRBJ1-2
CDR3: CASRGGSGYTF
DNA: TGTGCCAGCAGGGGGGGGTCTGGCTACACCTTC

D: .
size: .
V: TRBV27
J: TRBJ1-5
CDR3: CASSPGADSLPGNQPQHF
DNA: TGTGCCAGCAGTCCAGGAGCCGACAGCCTACCAGGCAATCAGCCCCAGCATTTT

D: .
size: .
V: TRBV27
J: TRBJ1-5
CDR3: CASSMTRRGNQPQHF
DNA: TGTGCCAGCAGTATGACGAGGCGGGGCAATCAGCCCCAGCATTTT

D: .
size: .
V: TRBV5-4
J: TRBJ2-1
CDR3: CASSHPSRGIYNEQFF
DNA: TGTGCCAGCAGCCACCCGTCAAGGGGCATCTACAATGAGCAGTTCTTC

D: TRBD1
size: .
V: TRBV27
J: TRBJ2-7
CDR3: CASSLFGQGGEQYF
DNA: TGTGCCAGCAGTTTATTCGGACAGGGTGGGGAGCAGTACTTC

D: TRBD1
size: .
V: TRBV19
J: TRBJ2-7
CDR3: CASSSGTGGAYEQYF
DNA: TGTGCCAGTAGTAGCGGGACAGGGGGCGCTTACGAGCAGTACTTC

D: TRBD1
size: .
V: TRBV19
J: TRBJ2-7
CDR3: CASAPGQGAFEQYF
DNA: TGTGCCAGCGCCCCGGGACAGGGGGCGTTCGAGCAGTACTTC

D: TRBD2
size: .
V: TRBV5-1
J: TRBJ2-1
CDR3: CASSFGREGYEQFF
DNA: TGCGCCAGCAGCTTTGGAAGGGAGGGTTATGAGCAGTTCTTC

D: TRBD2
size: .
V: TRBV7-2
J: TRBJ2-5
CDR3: CASSGSYSGVRETQYF
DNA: TGTGCCAGCAGCGGCAGTTATAGCGGGGTTCGTGAGACCCAGTACTTC

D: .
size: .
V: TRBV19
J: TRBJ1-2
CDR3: CASSVQGGTNYGYTF
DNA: TGTGCCAGTAGTGTACAGGGTGGGACTAACTATGGCTACACCTTC

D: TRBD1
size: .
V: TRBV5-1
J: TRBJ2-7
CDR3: CASSLEVGTGGGDEQYF
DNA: TGCGCCAGCAGCTTGGAGGTCGGGACAGGGGGCGGCGACGAGCAGTACTTC

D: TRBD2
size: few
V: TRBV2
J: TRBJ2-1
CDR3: CASRGLAGDGEQFF
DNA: TGTGCCAGCAGGGGACTAGCGGGGGACGGTGAGCAGTTCTTC

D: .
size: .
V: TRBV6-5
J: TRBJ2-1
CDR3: CASAMGASYNEQFF
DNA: TGTGCCAGCGCGATGGGGGCCTCCTACAATGAGCAGTTCTTC

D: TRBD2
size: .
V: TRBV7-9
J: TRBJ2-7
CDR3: CASSSRLAGVLYEQYF
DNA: TGTGCCAGCAGCTCCCGACTAGCGGGAGTATTGTACGAGCAGTACTTC

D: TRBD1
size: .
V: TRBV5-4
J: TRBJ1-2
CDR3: CASSWGTGGPYGYTF
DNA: TGTGCCAGCAGCTGGGGGACAGGGGGCCCCTATGGCTACACCTTC

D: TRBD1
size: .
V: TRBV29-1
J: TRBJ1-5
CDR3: CSVTDRPGQDQPQHF
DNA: TGCAGCGTCACCGATCGACCCGGACAGGATCAGCCCCAGCATTTT

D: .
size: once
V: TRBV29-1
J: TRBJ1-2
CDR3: CSARTEASYTF
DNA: TGCAGCGCACGTACCGAGGCCAGCTACACCTTC

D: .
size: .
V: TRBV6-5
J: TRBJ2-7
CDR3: CASSQQGLQYF
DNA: TGTGCCAGCAGCCAGCAGGGGTTACAGTACTTC

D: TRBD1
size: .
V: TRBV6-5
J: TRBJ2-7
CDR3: CASSYQRSGQGNEQYF
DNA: TGTGCCAGCAGTTACCAGAGGTCTGGACAGGGCAACGAGCAGTACTTC

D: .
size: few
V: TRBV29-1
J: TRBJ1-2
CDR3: CSVEKFAGRNYGYTF
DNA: TGCAGCGTTGAAAAATTTGCGGGCAGAAACTATGGCTACACCTTC

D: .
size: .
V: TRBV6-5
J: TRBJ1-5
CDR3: CASSGGLNQPQHF
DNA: TGTGCCAGCAGCGGGGGTTTGAATCAGCCCCAGCATTTT

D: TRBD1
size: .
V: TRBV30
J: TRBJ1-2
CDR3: CAWSAGQVDTF
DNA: TGTGCCTGGAGTGCAGGACAGGTGGACACCTTC

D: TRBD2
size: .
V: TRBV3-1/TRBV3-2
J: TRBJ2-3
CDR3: CASSQDLSGLAGGSTDTQYF
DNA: TGTGCCAGCAGCCAAGACCTCTCGGGGCTAGCGGGGGGCAGCACAGATACGCAGTATTTT

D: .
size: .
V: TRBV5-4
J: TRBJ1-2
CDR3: CASSMTANYGYTF
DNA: TGTGCCAGCAGCATGACAGCTAACTATGGCTACACCTTC

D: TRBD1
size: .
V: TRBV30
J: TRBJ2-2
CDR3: CARGQGNTGELFF
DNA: TGTGCCCGGGGACAGGGAAACACCGGGGAGCTGTTTTTT

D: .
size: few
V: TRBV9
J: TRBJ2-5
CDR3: CASSPSTGDRETQYF
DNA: TGTGCCAGCAGCCCCAGTACGGGGGATCGGGAGACCCAGTACTTC

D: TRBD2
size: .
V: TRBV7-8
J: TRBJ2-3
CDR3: CASSPAGGLVTDTQYF
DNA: TGTGCCAGCAGCCCCGCGGGGGGGCTTGTAACAGATACGCAGTATTTT

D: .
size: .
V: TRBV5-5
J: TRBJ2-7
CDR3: CASNPGTFSYEQYF
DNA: TGTGCCAGCAACCCGGGAACCTTCTCCTACGAGCAGTACTTC

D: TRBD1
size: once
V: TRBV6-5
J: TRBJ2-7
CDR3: CASSYSSGQGAGEQYF
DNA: TGTGCCAGCAGTTACTCGAGCGGACAGGGGGCAGGCGAGCAGTACTTC

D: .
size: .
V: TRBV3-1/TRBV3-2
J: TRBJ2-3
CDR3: CASSLDWYTQYF
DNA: TGTGCCAGCAGCCTTGACTGGTATACGCAGTATTTT

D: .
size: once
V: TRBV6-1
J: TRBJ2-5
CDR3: CASSEHAAPQETQYF
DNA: TGTGCCAGCAGTGAGCACGCCGCGCCACAAGAGACCCAGTACTTC

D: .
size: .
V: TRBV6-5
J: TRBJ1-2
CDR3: CATLLGQAPGVGYTF
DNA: TGTGCCACCCTGTTGGGACAAGCGCCCGGGGTAGGCTACACCTTC

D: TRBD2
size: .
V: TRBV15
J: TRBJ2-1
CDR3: CATSRDHPSGSYNEQFF
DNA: TGTGCCACCAGCAGAGATCATCCTAGCGGGAGCTACAATGAGCAGTTCTTC

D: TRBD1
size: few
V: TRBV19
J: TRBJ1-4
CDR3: CASSKGGLLTNEKLFF
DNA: TGTGCCAGTAGTAAAGGGGGCCTCTTAACTAATGAAAAACTGTTTTTT

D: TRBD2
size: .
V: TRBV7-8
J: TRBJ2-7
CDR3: CASSLELAGGPNYEQYF
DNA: TGTGCCAGCAGCTTAGAACTAGCGGGAGGGCCCAACTACGAGCAGTACTTC

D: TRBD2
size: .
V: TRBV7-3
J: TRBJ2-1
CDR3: CASRLAGGSAGEQFF
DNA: TGTGCCAGCAGACTAGCGGGAGGGTCGGCCGGTGAGCAGTTCTTC

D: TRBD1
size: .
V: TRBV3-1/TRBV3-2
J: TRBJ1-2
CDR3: CASSPDRGRLGGGYTF
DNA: TGTGCCAGCAGCCCGGACAGGGGGCGCTTAGGAGGAGGCTACACCTTC

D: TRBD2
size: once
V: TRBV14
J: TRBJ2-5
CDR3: CASSRGRETQYF
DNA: TGTGCCAGCAGCCGCGGGAGGGAGACCCAGTACTTC